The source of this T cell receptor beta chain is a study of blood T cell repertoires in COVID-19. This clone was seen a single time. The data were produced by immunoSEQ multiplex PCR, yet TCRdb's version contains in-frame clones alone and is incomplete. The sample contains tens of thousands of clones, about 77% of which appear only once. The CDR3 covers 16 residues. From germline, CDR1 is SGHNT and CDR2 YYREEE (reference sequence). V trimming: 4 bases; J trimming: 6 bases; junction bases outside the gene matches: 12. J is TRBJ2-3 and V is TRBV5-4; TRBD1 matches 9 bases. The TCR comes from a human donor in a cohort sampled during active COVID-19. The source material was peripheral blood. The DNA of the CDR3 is TGTGCCAGCAGCGGGACCCCGGGACAGGGTCAGGATACGCAGTATTTT. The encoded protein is CASSGTPGQGQDTQYF.